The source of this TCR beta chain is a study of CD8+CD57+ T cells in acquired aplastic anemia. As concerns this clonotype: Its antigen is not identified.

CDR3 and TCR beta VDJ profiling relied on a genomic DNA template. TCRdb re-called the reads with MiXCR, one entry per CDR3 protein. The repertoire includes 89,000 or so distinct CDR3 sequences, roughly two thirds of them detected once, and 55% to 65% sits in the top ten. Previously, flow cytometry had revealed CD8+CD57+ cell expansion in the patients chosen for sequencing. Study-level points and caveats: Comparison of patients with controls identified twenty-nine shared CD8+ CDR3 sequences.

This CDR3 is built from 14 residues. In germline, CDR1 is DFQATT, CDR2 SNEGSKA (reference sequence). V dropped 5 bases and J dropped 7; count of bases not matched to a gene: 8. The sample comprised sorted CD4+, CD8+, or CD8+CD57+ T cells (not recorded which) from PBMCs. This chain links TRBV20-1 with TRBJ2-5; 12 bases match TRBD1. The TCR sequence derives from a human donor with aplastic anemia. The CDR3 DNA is TGCAGTGCTTTTGGGACAGGGGGCGGTGTGACCCAGTACTTC. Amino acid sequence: CSAFGTGGGVTQYF.